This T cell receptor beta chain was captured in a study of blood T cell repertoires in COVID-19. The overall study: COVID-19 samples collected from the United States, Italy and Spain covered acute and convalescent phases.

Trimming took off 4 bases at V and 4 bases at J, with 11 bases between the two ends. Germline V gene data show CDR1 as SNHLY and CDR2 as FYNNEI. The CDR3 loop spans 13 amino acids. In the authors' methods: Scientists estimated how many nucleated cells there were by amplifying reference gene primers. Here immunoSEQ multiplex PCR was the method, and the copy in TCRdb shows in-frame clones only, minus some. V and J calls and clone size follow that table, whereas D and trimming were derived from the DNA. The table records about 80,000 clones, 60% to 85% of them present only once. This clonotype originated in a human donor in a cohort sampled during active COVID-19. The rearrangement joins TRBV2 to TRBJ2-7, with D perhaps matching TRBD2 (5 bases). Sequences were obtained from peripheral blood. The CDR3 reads CASSVEESYEQYV. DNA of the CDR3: TGTGCCAGCAGTGTGGAGGAGAGTTACGAGCAGTACGTC.